The 6 T cell receptor beta chains reported below all come from one sample, sequenced in a study of cytomegalovirus exposure and HLA in healthy donors. Primers for the PCR totalled 60 Vbeta and 13 Jbeta. Measured with immunoSEQ multiplex PCR; TCRdb has only the in-frame clones, and not every one. Of about 140,000 clones detected, roughly two thirds appear once; the ten largest clones hold over 13%. The sequenced material came from PBMCs. These receptors originate from a human donor in good health.

The chain joins TRBV19 to TRBJ1-1; possible D gene TRBD1, 5 bases. Trimming stripped 2 bases from V and 4 bases from J, with 11 bases between. There are 14 residues in the CDR3. The germline CDR1 and CDR2 sequences are LNHDA and SQIVND (reference sequence). CDR3 in amino acids: CASSISGGGTEAFF. CDR3 DNA sequence: TGTGCCAGTAGTATATCTGGGGGAGGCACTGAAGCTTTCTTT.

The chain is built from TRBV2 and TRBJ1-5; 10 bases are shared with TRBD1. The CDR3 spans 20 residues. Germline trimming cut 7 bases from V and 2 bases from J; bases unmatched to any gene: 20. Germline V CDR1 and CDR2: SNHLY, FYNNEI. The CDR3, as DNA: TGTGCCAGCATCATCCCCTCTGGGGACAGGGGCTCGATTCGCAATCAGCCCCAGCATTTT. This encodes CASIIPSGDRGSIRNQPQHF.

This chain connects TRBV29-1 to TRBJ1-1; D gene ambiguous. V shed 1 base and J shed 14 bases, with 14 bases lying between them. This CDR3 region has 11 residues. Germline V CDR1 and CDR2: SQVTM, ANQGSEA. In nucleotides, the CDR3 is TGCAGCGTTGAAGTGAACCGGGAGGGATTCTTT. Protein sequence: CSVEVNREGFF.

The chain recombines TRBV25-1 with TRBJ2-7; TRBD2 matches 15 bases. The CDR3 is 17 amino acids. Losses at the gene ends were 4 bases for V and 2 bases for J; bases not matched to a gene: 6. Per the germline V gene, CDR1 is MGHDK and CDR2 is SYGVNS. The CDR3 spells CASSGTSGGARTYEQYF. CDR3 nucleotide sequence: TGTGCCAGCAGTGGGACTAGCGGGGGGGCCAGAACCTACGAGCAGTACTTC.

This chain joins TRBV6-1 and TRBJ2-7, with a tentative D call TRBD1 (5 bases). The CDR3 runs to 11 residues. The germline CDR1 and CDR2 sequences are MNHNS and SASEGT. Trimming took 7 bases from V and 2 from J, leaving 6 bases between them. CDR3 sequence reads: CASKGTYEQYF. In nucleotides, the CDR3 is TGTGCCAGCAAGGGGACCTACGAGCAGTACTTC.

The DNA of the CDR3 is TGTGCCAGCAGCTTGACAGGCACGAACACCGGGGAGCTGTTTTTT. Encoded protein: CASSLTGTNTGELFF. The rearrangement uses TRBV7-9 and TRBJ2-2, with a tentative D call TRBD1 (6 bases). V lost 3 bases, J lost 0 bases, and 8 bases lay in between. The CDR3 loop spans 15 amino acids. Germline loops: CDR1 SEHNR, CDR2 FQNEAQ (reference sequence).